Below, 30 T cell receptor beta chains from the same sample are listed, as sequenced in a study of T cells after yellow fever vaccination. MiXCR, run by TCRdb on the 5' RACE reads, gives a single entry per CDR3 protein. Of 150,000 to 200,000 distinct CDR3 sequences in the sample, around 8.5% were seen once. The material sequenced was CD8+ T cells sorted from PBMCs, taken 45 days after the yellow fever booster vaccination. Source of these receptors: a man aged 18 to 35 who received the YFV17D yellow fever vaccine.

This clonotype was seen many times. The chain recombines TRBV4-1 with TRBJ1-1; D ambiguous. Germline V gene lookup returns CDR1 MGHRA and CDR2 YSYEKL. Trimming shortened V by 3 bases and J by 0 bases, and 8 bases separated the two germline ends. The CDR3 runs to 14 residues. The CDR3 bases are TGCGCCAGCAGCCAGGGGTCTTTGAACACTGAAGCTTTCTTT. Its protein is CASSQGSLNTEAFF.

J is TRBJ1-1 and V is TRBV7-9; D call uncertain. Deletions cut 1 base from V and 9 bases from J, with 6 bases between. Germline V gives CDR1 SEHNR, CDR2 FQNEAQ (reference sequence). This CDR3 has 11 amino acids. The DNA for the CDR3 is TGTGCCAGCAGCTTAGACCAAAAAGCTTTCTTT. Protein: CASSLDQKAFF.

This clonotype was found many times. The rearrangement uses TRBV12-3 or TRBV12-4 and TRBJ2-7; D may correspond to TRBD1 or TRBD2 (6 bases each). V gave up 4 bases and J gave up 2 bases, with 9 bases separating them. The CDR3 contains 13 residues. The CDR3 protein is CASSWGATYEQYV. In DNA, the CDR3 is TGTGCCAGCAGTTGGGGGGCTACCTACGAGCAGTACGTC.

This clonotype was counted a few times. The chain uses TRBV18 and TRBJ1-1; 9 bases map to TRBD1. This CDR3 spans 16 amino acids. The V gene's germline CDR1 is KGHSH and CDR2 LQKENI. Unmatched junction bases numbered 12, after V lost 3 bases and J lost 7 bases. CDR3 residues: CASSPRGQGIFFEAFF. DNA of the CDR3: TGTGCCAGCTCACCTCGGGGACAGGGTATCTTTTTTGAAGCTTTCTTT.

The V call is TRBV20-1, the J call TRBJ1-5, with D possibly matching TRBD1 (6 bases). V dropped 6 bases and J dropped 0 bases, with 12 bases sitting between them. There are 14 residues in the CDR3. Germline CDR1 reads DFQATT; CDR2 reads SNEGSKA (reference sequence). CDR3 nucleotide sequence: TGCAGTGCGCCAAACAGGGATAGCAATCAGCCCCAGCATTTT. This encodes CSAPNRDSNQPQHF.

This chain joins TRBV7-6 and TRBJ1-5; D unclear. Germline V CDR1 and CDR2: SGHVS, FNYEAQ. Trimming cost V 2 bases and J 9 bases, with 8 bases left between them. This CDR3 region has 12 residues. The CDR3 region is CASSLNEGPQHF. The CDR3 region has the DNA TGTGCCAGCAGCTTAAACGAGGGGCCCCAGCATTTT.

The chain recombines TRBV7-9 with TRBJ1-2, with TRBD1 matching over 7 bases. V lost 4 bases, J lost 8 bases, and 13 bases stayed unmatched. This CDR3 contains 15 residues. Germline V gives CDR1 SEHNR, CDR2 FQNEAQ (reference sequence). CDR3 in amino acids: CASSSQGTERRGYTF. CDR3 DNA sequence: TGTGCCAGCAGCTCCCAAGGGACAGAGCGAAGAGGCTACACCTTC.

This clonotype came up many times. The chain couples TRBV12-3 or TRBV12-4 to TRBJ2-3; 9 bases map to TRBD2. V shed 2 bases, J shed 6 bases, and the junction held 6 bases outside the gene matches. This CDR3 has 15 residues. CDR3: CASSLTPSGEDTQYF. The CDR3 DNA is TGTGCCAGCAGTTTAACCCCTAGCGGGGAGGATACGCAGTATTTT.

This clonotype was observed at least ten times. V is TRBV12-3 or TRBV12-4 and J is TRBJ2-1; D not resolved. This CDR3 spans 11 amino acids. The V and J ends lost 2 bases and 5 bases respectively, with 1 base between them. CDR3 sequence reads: CASSLNNEQFF. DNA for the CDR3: TGTGCCAGCAGTTTAAACAATGAGCAGTTCTTC.

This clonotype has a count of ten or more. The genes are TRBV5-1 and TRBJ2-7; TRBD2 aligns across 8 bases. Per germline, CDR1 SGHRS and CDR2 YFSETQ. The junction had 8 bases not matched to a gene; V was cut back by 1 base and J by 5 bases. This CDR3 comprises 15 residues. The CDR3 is CASSLLGGGLHEQYF. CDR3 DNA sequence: TGCGCCAGCAGCTTGCTCGGGGGGGGCCTCCACGAGCAGTACTTC.

The CDR3 coding sequence is TGCGCCAGCAGCCACATTGCGGGCGGCCAAGAGACCCAGTACTTC. Protein sequence: CASSHIAGGQETQYF. The chain combines TRBV4-1 with TRBJ2-5; D possibly corresponds to TRBD2 (5 bases). Germline V gene sequence: CDR1 MGHRA, CDR2 YSYEKL. The CDR3 covers 15 residues. The ends were cut back, 3 bases at V and 1 base at J, with 12 bases in the middle.

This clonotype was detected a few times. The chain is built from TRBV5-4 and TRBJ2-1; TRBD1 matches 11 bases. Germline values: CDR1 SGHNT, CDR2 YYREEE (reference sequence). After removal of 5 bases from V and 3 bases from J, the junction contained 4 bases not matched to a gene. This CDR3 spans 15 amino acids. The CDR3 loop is CASRPGQGVYNEQFF. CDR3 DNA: TGTGCCAGCAGACCGGGACAGGGGGTCTACAATGAGCAGTTCTTC.

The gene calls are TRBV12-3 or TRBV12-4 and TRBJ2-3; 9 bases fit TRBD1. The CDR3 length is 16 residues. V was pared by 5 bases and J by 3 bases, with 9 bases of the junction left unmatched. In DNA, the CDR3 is TGTGCCAGCAGTCCCCGCTGGACAGGGGAGACAGATACGCAGTATTTT. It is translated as CASSPRWTGETDTQYF.

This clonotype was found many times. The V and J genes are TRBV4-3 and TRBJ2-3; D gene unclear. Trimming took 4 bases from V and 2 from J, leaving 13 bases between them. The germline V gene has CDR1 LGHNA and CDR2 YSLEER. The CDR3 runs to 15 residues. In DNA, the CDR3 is TGCGCCAGCAGCCCCTCGTTCTTGAACACAGATACGCAGTATTTT. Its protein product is CASSPSFLNTDTQYF.

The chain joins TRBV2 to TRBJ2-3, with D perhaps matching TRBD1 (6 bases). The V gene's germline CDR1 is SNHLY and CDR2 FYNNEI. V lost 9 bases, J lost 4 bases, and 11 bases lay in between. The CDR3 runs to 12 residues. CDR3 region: CARRGFPDTQYF. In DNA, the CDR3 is TGTGCCAGGAGGGGGTTCCCAGATACGCAGTATTTT.

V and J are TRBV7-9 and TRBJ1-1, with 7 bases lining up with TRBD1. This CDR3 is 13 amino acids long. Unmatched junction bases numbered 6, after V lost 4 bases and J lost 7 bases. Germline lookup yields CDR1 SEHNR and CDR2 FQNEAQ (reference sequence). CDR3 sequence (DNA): TGTGCCAGCAGCTCAACAGGGGTGGGTGAAGCTTTCTTT. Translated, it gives CASSSTGVGEAFF.

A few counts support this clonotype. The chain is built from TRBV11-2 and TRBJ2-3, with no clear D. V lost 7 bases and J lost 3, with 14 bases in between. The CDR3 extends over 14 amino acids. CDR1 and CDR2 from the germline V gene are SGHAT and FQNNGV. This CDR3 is CASTLTGWTDTQYF. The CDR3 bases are TGTGCCAGCACCCTAACCGGGTGGACAGATACGCAGTATTTT.

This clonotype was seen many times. CDR3 in DNA: TGTGCCAGTACCCCGGGACCGCGCACAGATACGCAGTATTTT. This translates into CASTPGPRTDTQYF. The rearrangement uses TRBV9 and TRBJ2-3; D tentatively fits TRBD1 or TRBD2 (5 bases each). The V and J ends lost 8 bases and 1 base respectively, with 14 bases between them. The CDR3 is 14 residues long. Germline V lookup: CDR1 SGDLS, CDR2 YYNGEE. Full variable domain (missing parts from reference TRBV9 and TRBJ2-3): DSGVTQTPKHLITATGQRVTLRCSPRSGDLSVYWYQQSLDQGLQFLIQYYNGEERAKGNILERFSAQQFPDLHSELNLSSLELGDSALYFCASTPGPRTDTQYFGPGTRLTVL.

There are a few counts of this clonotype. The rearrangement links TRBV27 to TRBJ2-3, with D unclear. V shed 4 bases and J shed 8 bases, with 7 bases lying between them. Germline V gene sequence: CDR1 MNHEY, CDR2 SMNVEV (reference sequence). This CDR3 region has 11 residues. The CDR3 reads CASSYGSTQYF. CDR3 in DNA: TGTGCCAGCAGTTACGGAAGTACGCAGTATTTT.

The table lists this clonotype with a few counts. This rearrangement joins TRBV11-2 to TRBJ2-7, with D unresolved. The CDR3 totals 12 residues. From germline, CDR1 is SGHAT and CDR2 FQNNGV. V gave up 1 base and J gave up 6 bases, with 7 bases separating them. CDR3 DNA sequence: TGTGCCAGCAGCTTAGGACGATCCGAGCAGTACGTC. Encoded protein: CASSLGRSEQYV.

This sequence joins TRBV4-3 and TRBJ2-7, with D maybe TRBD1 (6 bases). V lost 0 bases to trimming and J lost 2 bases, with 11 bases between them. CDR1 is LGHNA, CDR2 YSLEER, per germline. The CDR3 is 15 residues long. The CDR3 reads CASSQEQGIPYEQYF. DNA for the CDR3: TGCGCCAGCAGCCAAGAACAGGGTATTCCCTACGAGCAGTACTTC.

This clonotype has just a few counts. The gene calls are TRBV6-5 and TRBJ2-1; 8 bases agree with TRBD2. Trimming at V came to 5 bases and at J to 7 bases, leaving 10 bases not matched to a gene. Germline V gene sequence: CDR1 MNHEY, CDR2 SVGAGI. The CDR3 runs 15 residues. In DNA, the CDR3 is TGTGCCAGCAGTCCCGCAGCGGGGGCGGTTAATGAGCAGTTCTTC. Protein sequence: CASSPAAGAVNEQFF.

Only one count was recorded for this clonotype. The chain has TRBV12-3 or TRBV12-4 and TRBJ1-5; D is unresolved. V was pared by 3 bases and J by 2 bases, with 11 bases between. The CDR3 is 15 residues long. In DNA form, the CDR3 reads TGTGCCAGCAGTTTGCGGGGAGTGGGCAATCAGCCCCAGCATTTT. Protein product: CASSLRGVGNQPQHF.

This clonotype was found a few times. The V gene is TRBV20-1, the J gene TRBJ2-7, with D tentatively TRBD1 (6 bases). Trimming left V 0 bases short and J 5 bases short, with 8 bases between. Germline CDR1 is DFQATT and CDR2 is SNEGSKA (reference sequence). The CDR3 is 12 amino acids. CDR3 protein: CSARDGGNEQYF. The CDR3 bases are TGCAGTGCTAGAGATGGGGGCAACGAGCAGTACTTC.

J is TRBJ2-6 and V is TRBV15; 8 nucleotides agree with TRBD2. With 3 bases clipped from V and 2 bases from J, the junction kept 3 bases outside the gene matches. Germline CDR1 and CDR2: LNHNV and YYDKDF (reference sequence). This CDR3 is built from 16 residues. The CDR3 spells CATSRDGGAGANVLTF. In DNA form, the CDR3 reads TGTGCCACCAGCAGGGACGGGGGGGCTGGGGCCAACGTCCTGACTTTC.

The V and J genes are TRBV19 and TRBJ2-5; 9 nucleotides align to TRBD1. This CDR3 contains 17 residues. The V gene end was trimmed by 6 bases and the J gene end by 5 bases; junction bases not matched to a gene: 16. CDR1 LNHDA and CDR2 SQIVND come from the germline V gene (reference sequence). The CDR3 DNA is TGTGCCAGTAGACAAGCCGGGACAGGGATAGTCTTGGAGACCCAGTACTTC. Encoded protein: CASRQAGTGIVLETQYF. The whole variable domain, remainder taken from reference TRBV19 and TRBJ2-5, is DGGITQSPKYLFRKEGQNVTLSCEQNLNHDAMYWYRQDPGQGLRLIYYSQIVNDFQKGDIAEGYSVSREKKESFPLTVTSAQKNPTAFYLCASRQAGTGIVLETQYFGPGTRLLVL.

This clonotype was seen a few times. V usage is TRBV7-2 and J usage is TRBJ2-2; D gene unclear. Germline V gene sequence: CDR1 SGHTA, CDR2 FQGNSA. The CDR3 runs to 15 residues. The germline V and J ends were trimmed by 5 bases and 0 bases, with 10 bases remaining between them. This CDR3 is CASSRLNTNTGELFF. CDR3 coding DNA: TGTGCCAGCAGCAGACTTAACACGAACACCGGGGAGCTGTTTTTT. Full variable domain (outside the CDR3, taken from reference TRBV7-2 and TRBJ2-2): GAGVSQSPSNKVTEKGKDVELRCDPISGHTALYWYRQSLGQGLEFLIYFQGNSAPDKSGLPSDRFSAERTGGSVSTLTIQRTQQEDSAVYLCASSRLNTNTGELFFGEGSRLTVL.

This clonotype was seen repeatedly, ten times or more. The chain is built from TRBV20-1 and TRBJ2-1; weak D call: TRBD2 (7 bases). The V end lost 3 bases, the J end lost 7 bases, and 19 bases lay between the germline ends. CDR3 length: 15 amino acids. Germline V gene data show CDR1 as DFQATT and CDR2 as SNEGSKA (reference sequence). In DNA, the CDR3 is TGCAGTGCTAGGGGGGGGCAGGTGGTAGGGAATGAGCAGTTCTTC. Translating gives CSARGGQVVGNEQFF.

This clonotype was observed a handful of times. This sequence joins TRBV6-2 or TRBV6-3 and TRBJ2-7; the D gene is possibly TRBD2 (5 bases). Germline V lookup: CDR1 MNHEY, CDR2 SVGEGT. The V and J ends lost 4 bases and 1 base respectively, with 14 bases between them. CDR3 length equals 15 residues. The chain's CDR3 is CASSFLARLSYEQYF. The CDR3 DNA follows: TGTGCCAGCAGTTTTTTGGCTAGACTATCCTACGAGCAGTACTTC.

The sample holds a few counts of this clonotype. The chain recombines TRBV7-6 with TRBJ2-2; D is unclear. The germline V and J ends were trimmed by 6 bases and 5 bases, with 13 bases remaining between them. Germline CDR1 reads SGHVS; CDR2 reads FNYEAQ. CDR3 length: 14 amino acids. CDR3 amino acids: CASSKTLGTGELFF. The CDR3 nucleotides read TGTGCCAGCAGTAAAACATTGGGGACCGGGGAGCTGTTTTTT.